The 3 T cell receptor beta chains given below trace back to one sample, sequenced in a study of long-term antiretroviral therapy in people with HIV. A v3.0 immunoSEQ assay was performed at survey level. Sequencing was performed with immunoSEQ multiplex PCR; in TCRdb, only in-frame clones are kept and a portion is missing. The sample includes tens of thousands of clones, more than 65% seen only once; the top ten take about 2.4%. Specimen: unsorted PBMCs, collected 3 years after starting antiretroviral therapy. All receptors come from a man aged 50 or older with HIV.

This chain links TRBV2 with TRBJ1-4; 8 nucleotides line up with TRBD1. The CDR3 consists of 14 residues. V gave up 3 bases and J gave up 8 bases; unmatched junction bases: 5. Germline-derived CDR1 and CDR2 are SNHLY and FYNNEI. CDR3 sequence: CASSDGQGGEKLFF. The CDR3 coding sequence is TGTGCCAGCAGTGACGGACAGGGTGGAGAAAAACTGTTTTTT.

The V and J genes are TRBV7-2 and TRBJ2-1; 9 bases agree with TRBD2. The V and J ends lost 5 bases and 0 bases, in that order; junction bases with no gene match: 14. The germline V gene has CDR1 SGHTA and CDR2 FQGNSA. The CDR3 spans 19 residues. DNA for the CDR3: TGTGCCAGCAGCGCCGTAGCAGGTAATAGCGGGAGCTCCTACAATGAGCAGTTCTTC. Amino acid sequence: CASSAVAGNSGSSYNEQFF. The full variable domain, with the rest looked up from reference TRBV7-2 and TRBJ2-1, is GAGVSQSPSNKVTEKGKDVELRCDPISGHTALYWYRQSLGQGLEFLIYFQGNSAPDKSGLPSDRFSAERTGGSVSTLTIQRTQQEDSAVYLCASSAVAGNSGSSYNEQFFGPGTRLTVL.

V and J are TRBV18 and TRBJ2-6; D possibly corresponds to TRBD1 (6 bases). Germline values: CDR1 KGHSH, CDR2 LQKENI. Trimming cost V 1 base and J 4 bases, with 20 bases left between them. CDR3 size: 19 residues. The CDR3: CASSPQAGATFLGANVLTF. CDR3 in DNA: TGTGCCAGCTCACCACAGGCAGGGGCTACCTTCCTGGGGGCCAACGTCCTGACTTTC.